Listed here are 17 T cell receptor beta chains from one sample, sequenced in a study of shared clonotypes between healthy human individuals. Profiled with immunoSEQ multiplex PCR; TCRdb holds only in-frame clones, not every one. The repertoire holds 2 million to 2.5 million clones, with approximately 96% as singletons. The source material was naive CD4+ T cells sorted from blood. Specified subset: CD45RA+ positively selected. The source of these receptors is a man between 18 and 29 years old in good health.

This sequence joins TRBV7-2 and TRBJ1-6, with TRBD1 matching 9 bases. CDR1 and CDR2 from the germline V gene are SGHTA and FQGNSA. The CDR3 extends over 16 amino acids. Trimming took 1 base from V and 7 from J; bases not matched to a gene: 5. The CDR3 nucleotides read TGTGCCAGCAGCTTAGGAGAGGGACAGGGAAATTCACCCCTCCACTTT. This codes for CASSLGEGQGNSPLHF.

The V gene is TRBV29-1, the J gene TRBJ2-7, with D hard to call. Trimming pared 4 bases from V and 3 bases from J, leaving 13 bases between. Per germline, CDR1 SQVTM and CDR2 ANQGSEA. This CDR3 comprises 13 residues. The CDR3 region has the DNA TGCAGCGTTGGAAGGGAAACCGGCTACGAGCAGTACTTC. Protein: CSVGRETGYEQYF.

The chain has TRBV5-1 and TRBJ2-1; D unclear. The CDR3 sequence is 13 residues long. Trimming removed 5 bases at V and 5 bases at J, with 11 bases between. CDR1 SGHRS and CDR2 YFSETQ come from the germline V gene. CDR3 sequence (DNA): TGCGCCAGCAGTTCCGACTTTAACAATGAGCAGTTCTTC. As protein: CASSSDFNNEQFF.

The CDR3 nucleotides are TGTGCCTCCCCTTTCTGCAGGGCCATTAGCAATCAGCCCCAGCATTTT. The encoded protein is CASPFCRAISNQPQHF. V usage is TRBV7-9 and J usage is TRBJ1-5, with D possibly matching TRBD1 (5 bases). This CDR3 comprises 16 residues. Per the germline V gene, CDR1 is SEHNR and CDR2 is FQNEAQ (reference sequence). V dropped 11 bases and J dropped 0 bases, with 20 bases sitting between them. The complete variable domain, with remaining parts taken from reference TRBV7-9 and TRBJ1-5, reads DTGVSQNPRHKITKRGQNVTFRCDPISEHNRLYWYRQTLGQGPEFLTYFQNEAQLEKSRLLSDRFSAERPKGSFSTLEIQRTEQGDSAMYLCASPFCRAISNQPQHFGDGTRLSIL.

The rearrangement links TRBV18 to TRBJ2-7; 9 bases align to TRBD1. Losses at the gene ends were 3 bases for V and 3 bases for J; bases not matched to a gene: 9. The germline gives CDR1 KGHSH, CDR2 LQKENI. The CDR3 is 16 amino acids. The CDR3 region is CASSPSIGTGSYEQYF. The CDR3 bases are TGTGCCAGCTCACCCTCCATAGGGACAGGGAGCTACGAGCAGTACTTC.

This rearrangement joins TRBV7-3 to TRBJ2-2; 7 bases align to TRBD1. The length of the CDR3 is 14 residues. Per germline, CDR1 SGHTA and CDR2 FQGTGA. The ends lost 5 bases at V and 3 bases at J; junction bases unmatched: 3. CDR3 sequence (DNA): TGTGCCAGCAGCGAAACAGGGGACACCGGGGAGCTGTTTTTT. Its protein product is CASSETGDTGELFF.

The rearrangement joins TRBV21-1 to TRBJ1-3; the DNA was not used to check the table's D call, TRBD1. TRBV21-1 constitutes a pseudogene. The CDR3 sequence is 14 residues long. Written as DNA, the CDR3 is TGTGCCAGCACCCCCTGCAGGTCCGGAAACACCATATATTTT. Its translation: CASTPCRSGNTIYF.

The chain is built from TRBV7-8 and TRBJ1-3; D gene ambiguous. The CDR3 totals 12 residues. The germline V gene has CDR1 SGHVS and CDR2 FQNEAQ. Trimming pared 6 bases from V and 4 bases from J, leaving 7 bases between. CDR3 residues: CASSPQGNTIYF. For the CDR3, the DNA is TGTGCCAGCAGTCCTCAAGGAAACACCATATATTTT.

The chain employs TRBV7-2 and TRBJ2-7, with 9 bases identical to TRBD1. The CDR3 consists of 15 residues. In germline, CDR1 is SGHTA, CDR2 FQGNSA. V was pared by 3 bases and J by 6 bases, with 9 bases of the junction left unmatched. CDR3 amino acids: CASSFWTGAYVEQYF. As DNA, the CDR3 is TGTGCCAGCAGCTTTTGGACAGGGGCCTACGTCGAGCAGTACTTC.

The V and J genes are TRBV28 and TRBJ2-3; TRBD1 agrees at 7 bases. The V segment lost 6 bases and the J segment 6 bases; nucleotides outside the gene matches: 6. Germline values: CDR1 MDHEN, CDR2 SYDVKM. The CDR3 totals 13 residues. CDR3 in amino acids: CASRNRGSDTQYF. The CDR3 nucleotides are TGTGCCAGCAGAAACAGGGGATCTGATACGCAGTATTTT.

The V gene is TRBV9, the J gene TRBJ1-5; 9 positions match TRBD1. Germline V gene lookup returns CDR1 SGDLS and CDR2 YYNGEE. V shed 0 bases and J 6 bases; nucleotides not matched to a gene: 7. The CDR3 covers 16 residues. As DNA, the CDR3 is TGTGCCAGCAGCGTAGAGGGGACAGGGTTTGGTCAGCCCCAGCATTTT. Amino acid sequence: CASSVEGTGFGQPQHF.

The rearrangement joins TRBV6-1 to TRBJ2-5; TRBD1 matches 11 bases. The germline V gene encodes CDR1 MNHNS and CDR2 SASEGT. The CDR3 is 15 amino acids. The ends lost 6 bases at V and 4 bases at J; junction bases unmatched: 7. The CDR3 region is CASREDRGPSETQYF. The CDR3 nucleotides are TGTGCCAGCAGGGAGGACAGGGGGCCCTCAGAGACCCAGTACTTC.

The gene calls are TRBV10-3 and TRBJ1-2, with 8 bases that match TRBD1. The germline gives CDR1 ENHRY, CDR2 SYGVKD. The CDR3 spans 13 residues. Germline trimming cut 5 bases from V and 8 bases from J; bases unmatched to any gene: 7. CDR3 amino acids: CAISQGARQGYTF. CDR3 DNA sequence: TGTGCCATCAGTCAGGGGGCCCGGCAAGGCTACACCTTC.

J is TRBJ2-3 and V is TRBV7-9; weak D call: TRBD2 (7 bases). Germline CDR1 reads SEHNR; CDR2 reads FQNEAQ (reference sequence). V lost 3 bases to trimming and J lost 0 bases, with 16 bases between them. The CDR3 runs to 17 residues. CDR3 amino acids: CASSFGTGGPSTDTQYF. The CDR3 DNA sequence: TGTGCCAGCAGCTTTGGAACCGGGGGGCCCAGCACAGATACGCAGTATTTT.

This clone appeared a single time. This chain uses TRBV27 with TRBJ1-2; 8 nucleotides agree with TRBD1. Trimming at V came to 7 bases and at J to 4 bases, leaving 11 bases not matched to a gene. The germline gives CDR1 MNHEY, CDR2 SMNVEV (reference sequence). The CDR3 is 15 amino acids. In nucleotides, the CDR3 is TGTGCCAGCACATCCTTCCGGACAGGGCCCTATGGCTACACCTTC. This codes for CASTSFRTGPYGYTF.

In its sample, this clone was seen once. The V gene is TRBV5-8, the J gene TRBJ2-7; 7 bases fit TRBD2. Germline CDR1 is SGHTS and CDR2 is YDEGEE. Germline trimming cut 4 bases from V and 7 bases from J; bases unmatched to any gene: 8. There are 13 residues in the CDR3. CDR3 protein: CASSRLLASEQYF. In nucleotides, the CDR3 is TGTGCCAGCAGCCGCCTACTAGCGAGTGAGCAGTACTTC.

The genes are TRBV2 and TRBJ2-5, with D perhaps TRBD2 (5 bases). Trimming left V 4 bases short and J 2 bases short, with 8 bases between. CDR3 length equals 13 residues. Germline values: CDR1 SNHLY, CDR2 FYNNEI. CDR3 nucleotide sequence: TGTGCCAGCAGTGGGCAGCGGCAAGAGACCCAGTACTTC. This gives the protein CASSGQRQETQYF.